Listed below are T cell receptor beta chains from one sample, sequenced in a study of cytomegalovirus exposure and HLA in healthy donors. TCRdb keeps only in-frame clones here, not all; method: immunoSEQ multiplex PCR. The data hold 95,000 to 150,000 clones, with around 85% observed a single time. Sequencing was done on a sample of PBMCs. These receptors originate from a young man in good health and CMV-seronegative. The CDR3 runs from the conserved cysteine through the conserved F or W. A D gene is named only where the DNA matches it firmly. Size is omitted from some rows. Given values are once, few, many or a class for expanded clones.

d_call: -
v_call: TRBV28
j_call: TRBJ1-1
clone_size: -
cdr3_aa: CASSFTRTLTTEAFF
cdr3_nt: TGTGCCAGCAGTTTCACCCGGACACTTACCACTGAAGCTTTCTTT

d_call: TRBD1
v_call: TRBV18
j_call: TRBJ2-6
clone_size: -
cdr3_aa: CASSPTGAGANVLTF
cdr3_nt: TGTGCCAGCTCACCAACAGGGGCTGGGGCCAACGTCCTGACTTTC

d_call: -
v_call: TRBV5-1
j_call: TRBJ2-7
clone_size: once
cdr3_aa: CASSLAAGGNYEQYF
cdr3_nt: TGCGCCAGCAGCTTGGCCGCAGGGGGGAACTACGAGCAGTACTTC

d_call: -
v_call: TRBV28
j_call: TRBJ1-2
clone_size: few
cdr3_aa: CASSLPRFRASYGYTF
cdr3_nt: TGTGCCAGCAGTTTACCCCGGTTCAGGGCTAGCTATGGCTACACCTTC

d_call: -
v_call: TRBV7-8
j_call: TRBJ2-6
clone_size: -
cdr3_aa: CASSLSPGANVLTF
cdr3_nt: TGTGCCAGCAGCTTATCTCCGGGGGCCAACGTCCTGACTTTC

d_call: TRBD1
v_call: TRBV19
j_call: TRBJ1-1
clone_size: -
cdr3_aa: CASSLGQGPTEAFF
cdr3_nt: TGTGCCAGTAGTTTGGGACAGGGTCCCACTGAAGCTTTCTTT

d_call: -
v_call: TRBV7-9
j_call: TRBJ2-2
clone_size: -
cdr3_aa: CASSLGQAVTGELFF
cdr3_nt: TGTGCCAGCAGCTTAGGACAGGCCGTCACCGGGGAGCTGTTTTTT

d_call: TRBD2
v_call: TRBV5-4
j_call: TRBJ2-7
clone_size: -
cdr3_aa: CASSREGQVGEQYF
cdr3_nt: TGTGCCAGCAGCAGGGAGGGGCAGGTGGGTGAGCAGTACTTC

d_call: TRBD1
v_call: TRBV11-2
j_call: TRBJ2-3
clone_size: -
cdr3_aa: CASSLERGQVLRDTQYF
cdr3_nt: TGTGCCAGCAGCTTAGAACGCGGACAGGTCCTGCGGGATACGCAGTATTTT

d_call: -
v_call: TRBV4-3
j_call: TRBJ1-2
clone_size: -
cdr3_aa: CASSQGADISPAYGYTF
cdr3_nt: TGCGCCAGCAGCCAAGGGGCAGATATAAGCCCAGCCTATGGCTACACCTTC

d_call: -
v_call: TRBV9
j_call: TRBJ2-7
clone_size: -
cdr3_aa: CASSVDRGTYEQYF
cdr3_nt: TGTGCCAGCAGCGTAGACCGAGGTACTTACGAGCAGTACTTC

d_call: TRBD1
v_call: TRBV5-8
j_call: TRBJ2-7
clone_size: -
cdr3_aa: CASMTRQGRSGEQYF
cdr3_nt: TGTGCCAGCATGACCCGACAGGGACGCAGTGGCGAGCAGTACTTC

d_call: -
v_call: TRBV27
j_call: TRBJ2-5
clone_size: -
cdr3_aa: CASSLSKGGGTQYF
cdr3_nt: TGTGCCAGCAGTTTATCGAAGGGAGGGGGGACCCAGTACTTC

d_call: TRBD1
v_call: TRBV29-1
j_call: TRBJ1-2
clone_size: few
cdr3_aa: CSVGPDRDSYGYTF
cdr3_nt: TGCAGCGTTGGCCCCGACCGGGACAGTTATGGCTACACCTTC

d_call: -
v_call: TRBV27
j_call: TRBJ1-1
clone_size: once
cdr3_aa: CASSLRDYNTEAFF
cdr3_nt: TGTGCCAGCAGTTTACGGGATTATAACACTGAAGCTTTCTTT

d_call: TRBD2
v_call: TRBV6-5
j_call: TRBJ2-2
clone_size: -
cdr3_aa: CASSYSDRGGPGELFF
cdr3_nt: TGTGCCAGCAGTTACTCGGACCGGGGGGGCCCCGGGGAGCTGTTTTTT

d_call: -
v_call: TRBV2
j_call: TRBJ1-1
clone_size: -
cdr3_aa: CASEKQGDTEAFF
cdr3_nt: TGTGCCAGCGAAAAACAGGGAGACACTGAAGCTTTCTTT

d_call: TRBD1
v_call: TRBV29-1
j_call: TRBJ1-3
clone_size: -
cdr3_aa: CSVAFDRGREAMRNTIYF
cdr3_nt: TGCAGCGTTGCATTTGACAGGGGTCGGGAGGCCATGAGAAACACCATATATTTT

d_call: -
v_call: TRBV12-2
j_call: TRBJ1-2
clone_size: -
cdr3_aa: CASRLQGYGYTF
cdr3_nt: TGTGCAAGTCGCTTACAGGGCTATGGCTACACCTTC

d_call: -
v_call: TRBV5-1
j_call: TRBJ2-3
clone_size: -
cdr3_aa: CASSLTVYTDTQYF
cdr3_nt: TGCGCCAGCAGCTTGACCGTCTACACAGATACGCAGTATTTT

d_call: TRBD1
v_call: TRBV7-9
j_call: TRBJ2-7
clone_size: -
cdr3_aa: CASSHGTVSYEQYF
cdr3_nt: TGTGCCAGCAGCCACGGGACAGTTTCCTACGAGCAGTACTTC

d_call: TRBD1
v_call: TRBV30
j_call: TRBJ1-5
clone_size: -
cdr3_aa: CAWSAGTGNQPQHF
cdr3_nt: TGTGCCTGGAGTGCCGGGACAGGGAATCAGCCCCAGCATTTT

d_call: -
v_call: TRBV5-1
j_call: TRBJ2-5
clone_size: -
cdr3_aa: CASSPNQETQYF
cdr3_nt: TGCGCCAGCAGCCCAAACCAAGAGACCCAGTACTTC

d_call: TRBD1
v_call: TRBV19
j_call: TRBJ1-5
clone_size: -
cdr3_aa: CASISQSGTGVTQPQHF
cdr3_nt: TGTGCCAGTATCTCACAATCCGGGACAGGGGTGACTCAGCCCCAGCATTTT

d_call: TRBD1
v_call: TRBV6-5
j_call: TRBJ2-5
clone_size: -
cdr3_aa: CASSRTGRETQYF
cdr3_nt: TGTGCCAGCAGTCGGACAGGGCGAGAGACCCAGTACTTC

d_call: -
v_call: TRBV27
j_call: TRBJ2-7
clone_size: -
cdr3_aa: CASSHGISYEQYF
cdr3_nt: TGTGCCAGCTCTCACGGGATATCTTACGAGCAGTACTTC

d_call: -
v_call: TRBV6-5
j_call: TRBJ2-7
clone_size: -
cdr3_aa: CASSYSRQTYEQYF
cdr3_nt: TGTGCCAGCAGTTACTCGAGACAGACCTACGAGCAGTACTTC

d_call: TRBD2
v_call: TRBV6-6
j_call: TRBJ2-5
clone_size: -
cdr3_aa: CASSYTTSGGGTQYF
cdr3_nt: TGTGCCAGCAGTTACACCACTAGCGGGGGAGGGACCCAGTACTTC

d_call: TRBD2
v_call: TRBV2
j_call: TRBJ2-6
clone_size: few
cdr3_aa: CASSGGLAGGSGANGLTF
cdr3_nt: TGTGCCAGCAGTGGGGGACTAGCGGGGGGATCCGGGGCCAACGGCCTGACTTTC

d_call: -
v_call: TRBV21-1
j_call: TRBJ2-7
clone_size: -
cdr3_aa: CASSKGEAFYEQYF
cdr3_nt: TGTGCCAGCAGCAAAGGCGAAGCTTTCTACGAGCAGTACTTC

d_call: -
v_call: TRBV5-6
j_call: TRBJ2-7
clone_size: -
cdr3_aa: CASSLSIYREGYEQYF
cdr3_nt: TGTGCCAGCAGCTTGAGTATATACAGGGAGGGATACGAGCAGTACTTC

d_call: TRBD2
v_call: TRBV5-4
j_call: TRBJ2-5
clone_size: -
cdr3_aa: CASSLVSTSGGQETQYF
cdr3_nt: TGTGCCAGCAGCTTGGTTTCGACTAGCGGGGGGCAAGAGACCCAGTACTTC

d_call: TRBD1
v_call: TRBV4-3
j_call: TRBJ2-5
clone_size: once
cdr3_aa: CASSQGTGGGETQYF
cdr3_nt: TGCGCCAGCAGCCAAGGGACAGGGGGAGGGGAGACCCAGTACTTC

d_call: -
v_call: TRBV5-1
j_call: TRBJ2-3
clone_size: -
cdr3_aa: CASTTGLTDTQYF
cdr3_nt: TGCGCCAGCACCACTGGACTAACAGATACGCAGTATTTT

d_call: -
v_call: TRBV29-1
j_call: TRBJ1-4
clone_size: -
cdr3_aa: CSVEGTRDTGEKLFF
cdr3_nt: TGCAGCGTTGAGGGCACCCGGGACACCGGTGAAAAACTGTTTTTT

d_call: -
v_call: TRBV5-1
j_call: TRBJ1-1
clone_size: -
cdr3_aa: CASSFSNTEAFF
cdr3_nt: TGCGCCAGCAGCTTCTCTAACACTGAAGCTTTCTTT

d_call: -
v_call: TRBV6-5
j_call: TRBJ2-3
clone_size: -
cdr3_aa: CASSYIGETDTQYF
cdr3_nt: TGTGCCAGCAGTTACATAGGAGAAACAGATACGCAGTATTTT

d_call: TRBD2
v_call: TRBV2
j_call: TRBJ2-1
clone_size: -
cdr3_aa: CASSWTSGYNEQFF
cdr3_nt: TGTGCCAGCAGTTGGACTAGCGGATACAATGAGCAGTTCTTC

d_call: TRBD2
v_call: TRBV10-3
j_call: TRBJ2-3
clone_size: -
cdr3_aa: CAISEPGLAGLMDTQYF
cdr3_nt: TGTGCCATCAGTGAACCGGGACTAGCGGGGCTCATGGATACGCAGTATTTT

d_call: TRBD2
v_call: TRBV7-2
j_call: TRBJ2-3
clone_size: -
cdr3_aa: CASSLDGGGGRGYF
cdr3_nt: TGTGCCAGCAGCTTAGACGGCGGGGGGGGGAGGGGGTATTTT

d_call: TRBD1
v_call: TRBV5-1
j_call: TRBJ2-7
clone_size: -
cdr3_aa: CASSLGQGAYEQYF
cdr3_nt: TGCGCCAGCAGCTTAGGGCAGGGGGCCTACGAGCAGTACTTC

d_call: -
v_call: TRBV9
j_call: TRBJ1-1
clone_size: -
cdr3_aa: CASSVGWGAGENTEAFF
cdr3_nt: TGTGCCAGCAGCGTAGGATGGGGAGCAGGGGAGAACACTGAAGCTTTCTTT

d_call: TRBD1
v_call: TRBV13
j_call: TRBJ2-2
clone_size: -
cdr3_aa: CASSLGPGTANTGELFF
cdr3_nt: TGTGCCAGCAGCTTAGGCCCAGGGACAGCGAACACCGGGGAGCTGTTTTTT

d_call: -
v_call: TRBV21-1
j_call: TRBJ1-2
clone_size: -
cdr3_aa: CASSSGTGGRGYTF
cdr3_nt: TGTGCCAGCAGCTCCGGGACAGGGGGTAGGGGCTACACCTTC

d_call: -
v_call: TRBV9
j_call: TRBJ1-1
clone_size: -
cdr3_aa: CASSAHRDGGGTEAFF
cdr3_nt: TGTGCCAGCAGCGCCCACAGGGACGGCGGGGGCACTGAAGCTTTCTTT

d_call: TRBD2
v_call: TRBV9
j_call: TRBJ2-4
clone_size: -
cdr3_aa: CASSLKYRGGQYF
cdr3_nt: TGTGCCAGCAGCCTGAAGTATCGGGGGGGTCAGTACTTC

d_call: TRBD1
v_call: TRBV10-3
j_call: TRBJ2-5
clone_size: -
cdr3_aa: CAISDRTGRETQYF
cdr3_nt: TGTGCCATCAGTGACAGGACAGGGAGAGAGACCCAGTACTTC

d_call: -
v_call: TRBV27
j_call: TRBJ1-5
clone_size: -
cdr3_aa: CASSGGGQPQHF
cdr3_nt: TGTGCCAGCTCCGGCGGGGGTCAGCCCCAGCATTTT

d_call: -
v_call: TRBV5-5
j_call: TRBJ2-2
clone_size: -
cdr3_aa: CASSLEGEAGELFF
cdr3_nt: TGTGCCAGCAGCTTGGAAGGGGAAGCCGGGGAGCTGTTTTTT

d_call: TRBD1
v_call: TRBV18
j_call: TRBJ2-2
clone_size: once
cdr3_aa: CASSPDRVPGELFF
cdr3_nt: TGTGCCAGCTCACCCGACAGGGTCCCCGGGGAGCTGTTTTTT

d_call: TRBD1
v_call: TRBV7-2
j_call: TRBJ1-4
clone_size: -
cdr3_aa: CASSRDSYATNEKLFF
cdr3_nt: TGTGCCAGCAGCCGGGACAGTTACGCAACTAATGAAAAACTGTTTTTT

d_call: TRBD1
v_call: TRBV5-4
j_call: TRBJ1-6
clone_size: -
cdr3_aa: CASSLETGGDSPLHF
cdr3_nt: TGTGCCAGCAGCTTGGAGACAGGGGGCGATTCACCCCTCCACTTT

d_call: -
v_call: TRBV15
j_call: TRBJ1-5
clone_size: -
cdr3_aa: CATSMAPRNQPQHF
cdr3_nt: TGTGCCACCAGCATGGCCCCGCGCAATCAGCCCCAGCATTTT

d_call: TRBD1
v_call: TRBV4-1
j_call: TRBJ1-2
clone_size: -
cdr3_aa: CASSPWDSSSYGYTF
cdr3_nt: TGCGCCAGCAGCCCCTGGGACAGTTCCTCCTATGGCTACACCTTC

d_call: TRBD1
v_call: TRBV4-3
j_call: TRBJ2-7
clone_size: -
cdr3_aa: CASSQSKGQGPEQYF
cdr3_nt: TGCGCCAGCAGCCAATCGAAGGGACAGGGACCCGAGCAGTACTTC

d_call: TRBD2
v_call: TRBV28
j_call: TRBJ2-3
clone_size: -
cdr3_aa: CASSPFLAGGRTDTQYF
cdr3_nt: TGTGCCAGCAGCCCCTTCCTAGCGGGGGGACGCACAGATACGCAGTATTTT

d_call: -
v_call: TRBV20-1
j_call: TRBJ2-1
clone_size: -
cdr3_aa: CSARNREQFF
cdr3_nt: TGCAGTGCTAGAAACCGGGAGCAGTTCTTC

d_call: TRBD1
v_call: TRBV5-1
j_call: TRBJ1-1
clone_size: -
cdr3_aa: CASSLDRALTNTEAFF
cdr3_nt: TGCGCCAGCAGCTTAGACAGGGCCTTAACGAACACTGAAGCTTTCTTT

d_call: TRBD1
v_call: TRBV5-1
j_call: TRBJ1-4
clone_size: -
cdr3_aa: CASSLSGGQLREKLFF
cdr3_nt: TGCGCCAGCAGCTTGTCAGGGGGCCAGTTGCGAGAAAAACTGTTTTTT

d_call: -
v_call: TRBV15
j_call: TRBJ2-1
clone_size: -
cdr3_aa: CATTGGSYNEQFF
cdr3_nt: TGTGCCACAACAGGTGGTTCCTACAATGAGCAGTTCTTC